Listed here are 8 T cell receptor beta chains from one sample, sequenced in a study of regulatory T cells in long-lasting Graves disease. Building the TCR beta libraries relied on iRepertoire HTBI primers, and CDR3 regions underwent Arm-PCR. TCRdb itself ran the multiplex PCR reads through MiXCR, one entry per CDR3 protein. The sample records 600,000 to 650,000 distinct CDR3 sequences, 16% being singletons. Time point noted: newly diagnosed GD, antithyroid drugs for less than 3 months. Preparation of the TCR library used RNA extracted from PBMCs. In addition, the sample was reused for a study of T cells in Graves' hyperthyroidism and ophthalmopathy.

Source: peripheral blood mononuclear cells (PBMCs), taken at new diagnosis, from a patient treated with antithyroid drugs. The receptors were gathered from a woman between 25 and 40 years old with Graves disease.

Many counts were recorded for this clonotype. The CDR3 DNA reads as TGTGCCAGCAGTTTCTTAATGCCTAATCAGCCCCAGCATTTT. Its protein is CASSFLMPNQPQHF. V is TRBV28 and J is TRBJ1-5; D is ambiguous. V was clipped by 3 bases and J by 4 bases, with 10 bases between them. The CDR3 runs to 14 residues. CDR1 is MDHEN, CDR2 SYDVKM, per germline.

This clonotype was seen at least ten times. This chain links TRBV12-3 or TRBV12-4 with TRBJ1-2; D might be TRBD1 (6 bases). The CDR3 length is 14 residues. V gave up 3 bases and J gave up 4 bases, with 12 bases separating them. CDR3: CASSFQSGVYGYTF. In DNA, the CDR3 is TGTGCCAGCAGTTTTCAATCAGGGGTCTATGGCTACACCTTC.

The chain combines TRBV18 with TRBJ1-3; TRBD1 matches 7 bases. The CDR3 spans 14 residues. Germline V gene sequence: CDR1 KGHSH, CDR2 LQKENI. The V gene end was trimmed by 6 bases and the J gene end by 4 bases; junction bases not matched to a gene: 6. The CDR3 loop is CASSKTGNGNTIYF. CDR3 DNA sequence: TGTGCCAGCTCCAAGACAGGGAACGGAAACACCATATATTTT.

This clonotype was detected many times. In nucleotides, the CDR3 is TGTGCCAGCAGTTTGTGGCTACAAGATACCTATGGCTACACCTTC. Protein product: CASSLWLQDTYGYTF. The chain uses TRBV28 and TRBJ1-2; D gene ambiguous. The CDR3 sequence is 15 residues long. Germline V gene data show CDR1 as MDHEN and CDR2 as SYDVKM. Trimming left V 3 bases short and J 4 bases short, with 15 bases between.

About this clonotype: A much larger clone differs from this one at a single base, so this may be a read error. As DNA, the CDR3 is TGTGCCAGCAGCTCCCGCGGACTTGGCACTGAAGCTTTCTTT. Residues: CASSSRGLGTEAFF. The V gene is TRBV11-1, the J gene TRBJ1-1; no clear D. CDR1 SGHAT and CDR2 FQDESV come from the germline V gene (reference sequence). There are 14 residues in the CDR3. The germline V and J ends were trimmed by 4 bases and 4 bases, with 13 bases remaining between them.

The table lists this clonotype with many counts. The rearrangement joins TRBV29-1 to TRBJ2-5, with D perhaps TRBD2 (5 bases). This CDR3 spans 13 amino acids. Trimming pared 5 bases from V and 2 bases from J, leaving 12 bases between. CDR1 is SQVTM and CDR2 is ANQGSEA in the germline V gene. The CDR3 DNA follows: TGCAGCGTTTCGGAGAGGGCACAAGAGACCCAGTACTTC. Translated, it gives CSVSERAQETQYF.

This clonotype was seen more than once but under ten times. The CDR3 nucleotides are TGTGCCAGTAGTATGCGGGTGAACACTGAAGCTTTCTTT. Residues: CASSMRVNTEAFF. The V call is TRBV19, the J call TRBJ1-1, with D unclear. The CDR3 loop spans 13 amino acids. Germline CDR1 is LNHDA and CDR2 is SQIVND (reference sequence). The V end was cut by 3 bases, the J end by 0 bases, with 5 bases between. The whole variable domain, filled in from reference TRBV19 and TRBJ1-1, reads DGGITQSPKYLFRKEGQNVTLSCEQNLNHDAMYWYRQDPGQGLRLIYYSQIVNDFQKGDIAEGYSVSREKKESFPLTVTSAQKNPTAFYLCASSMRVNTEAFFGQGTRLTVV.

This clonotype was detected a few times. The genes are TRBV7-9 and TRBJ2-2, with 7 bases lining up with TRBD1. The germline V gene has CDR1 SEHNR and CDR2 FQNEAQ (reference sequence). V was pared by 5 bases and J by 0 bases, with 3 bases of the junction left unmatched. The CDR3 contains 15 residues. The CDR3 here is CASSVGQANTGELFF. CDR3 DNA sequence: TGTGCCAGCAGCGTCGGACAGGCGAACACCGGGGAGCTGTTTTTT.